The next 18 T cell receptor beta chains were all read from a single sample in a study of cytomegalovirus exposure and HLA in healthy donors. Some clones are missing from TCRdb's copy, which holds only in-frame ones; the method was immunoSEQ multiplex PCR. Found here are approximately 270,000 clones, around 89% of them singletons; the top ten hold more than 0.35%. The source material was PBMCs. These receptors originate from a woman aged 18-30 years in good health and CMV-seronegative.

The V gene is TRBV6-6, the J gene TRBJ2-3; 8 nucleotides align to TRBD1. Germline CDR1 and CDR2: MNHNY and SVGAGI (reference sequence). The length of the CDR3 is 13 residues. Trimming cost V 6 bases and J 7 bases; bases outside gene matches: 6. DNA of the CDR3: TGTGCCAGCAGCGGACAGGGCGAGAATACGCAGTATTTT. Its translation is CASSGQGENTQYF.

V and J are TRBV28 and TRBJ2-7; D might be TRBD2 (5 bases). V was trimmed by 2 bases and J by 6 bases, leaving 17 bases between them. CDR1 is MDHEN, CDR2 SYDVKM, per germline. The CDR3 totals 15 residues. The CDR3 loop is CASSLAGSLGAEQYF. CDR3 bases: TGTGCCAGCAGTTTAGCGGGTAGTCTTGGCGCCGAGCAGTACTTC.

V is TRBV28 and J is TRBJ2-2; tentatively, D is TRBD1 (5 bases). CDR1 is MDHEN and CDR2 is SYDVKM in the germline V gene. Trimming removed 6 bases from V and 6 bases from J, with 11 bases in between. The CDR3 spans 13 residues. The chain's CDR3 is CASSRPGPGELFF. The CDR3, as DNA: TGTGCCAGCAGCCGTCCAGGGCCCGGGGAGCTGTTTTTT. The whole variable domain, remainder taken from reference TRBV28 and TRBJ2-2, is DVKVTQSSRYLVKRTGEKVFLECVQDMDHENMFWYRQDPGLGLRLIYFSYDVKMKEKGDIPEGYSVSREKKERFSLILESASTNQTSMYLCASSRPGPGELFFGEGSRLTVL.

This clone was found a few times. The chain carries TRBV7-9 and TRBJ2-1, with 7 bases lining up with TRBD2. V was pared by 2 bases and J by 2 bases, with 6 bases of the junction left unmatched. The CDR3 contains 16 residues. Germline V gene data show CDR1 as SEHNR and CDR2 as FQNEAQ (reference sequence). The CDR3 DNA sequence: TGTGCCAGCAGCTTACCCCGACTAGCCGCCTACAATGAGCAGTTCTTC. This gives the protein CASSLPRLAAYNEQFF.

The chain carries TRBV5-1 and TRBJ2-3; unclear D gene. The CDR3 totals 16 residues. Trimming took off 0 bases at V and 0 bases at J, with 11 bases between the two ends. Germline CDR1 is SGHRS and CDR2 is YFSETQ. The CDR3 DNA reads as TGCGCCAGCAGCTTGGGTCTAGTAGGTAGCACAGATACGCAGTATTTT. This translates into CASSLGLVGSTDTQYF. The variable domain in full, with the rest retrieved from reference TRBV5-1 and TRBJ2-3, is KAGVTQTPRYLIKTRGQQVTLSCSPISGHRSVSWYQQTPGQGLQFLFEYFSETQRNKGNFPGRFSGRQFSNSRSEMNVSTLELGDSALYLCASSLGLVGSTDTQYFGPGTRLTVL.

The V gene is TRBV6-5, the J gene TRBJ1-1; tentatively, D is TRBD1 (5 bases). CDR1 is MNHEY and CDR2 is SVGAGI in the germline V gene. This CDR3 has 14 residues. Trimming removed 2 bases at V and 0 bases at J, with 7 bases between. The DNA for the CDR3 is TGTGCCAGCAGTTACGACAGTATGAACACTGAAGCTTTCTTT. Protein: CASSYDSMNTEAFF.

CDR3 DNA sequence: TGTGCCAGCGTATCGGTTTCCGAGCAGTACTTC. This gives the protein CASVSVSEQYF. The J gene is TRBJ2-7, the V gene TRBV2; D call uncertain. This CDR3 spans 11 amino acids. The germline V gene encodes CDR1 SNHLY and CDR2 FYNNEI. Deletions cut 8 bases from V and 6 bases from J, with 11 bases between.

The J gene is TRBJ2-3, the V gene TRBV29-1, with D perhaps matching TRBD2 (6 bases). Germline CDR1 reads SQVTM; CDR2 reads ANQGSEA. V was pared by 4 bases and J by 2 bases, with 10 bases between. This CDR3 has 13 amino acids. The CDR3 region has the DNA TGCAGCGTTGTACGGGAGACCACAGATACGCAGTATTTT. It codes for CSVVRETTDTQYF.

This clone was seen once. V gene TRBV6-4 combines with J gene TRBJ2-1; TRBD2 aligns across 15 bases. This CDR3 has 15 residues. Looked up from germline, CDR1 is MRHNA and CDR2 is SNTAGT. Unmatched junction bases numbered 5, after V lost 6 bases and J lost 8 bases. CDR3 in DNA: TGTGCCAGCAGCCCGGGACTAGCGGGGGGTTATGAGCAGTTCTTC. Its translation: CASSPGLAGGYEQFF.

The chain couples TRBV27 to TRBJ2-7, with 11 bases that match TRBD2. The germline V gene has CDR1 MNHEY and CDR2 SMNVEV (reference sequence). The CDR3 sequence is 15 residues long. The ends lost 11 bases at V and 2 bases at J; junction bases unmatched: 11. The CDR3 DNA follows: TGTGCCGGCCCTAGCGGGGGGAGTGGGGCCTACGAGCAGTACGTC. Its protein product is CAGPSGGSGAYEQYV.

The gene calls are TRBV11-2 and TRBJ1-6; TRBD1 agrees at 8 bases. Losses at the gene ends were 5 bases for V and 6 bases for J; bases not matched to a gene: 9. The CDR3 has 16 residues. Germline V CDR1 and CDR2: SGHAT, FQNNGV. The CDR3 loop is CASSAIRQGRNSPLHF. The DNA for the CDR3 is TGTGCCAGCAGCGCAATTCGACAGGGGCGTAATTCACCCCTCCACTTT.

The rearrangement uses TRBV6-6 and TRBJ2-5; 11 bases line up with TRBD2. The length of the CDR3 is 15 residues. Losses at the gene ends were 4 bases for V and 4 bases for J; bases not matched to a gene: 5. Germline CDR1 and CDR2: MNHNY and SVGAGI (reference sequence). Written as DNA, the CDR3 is TGTGCCAGCAGTTTTAGCGGGGGGGCCGTAGAGACCCAGTACTTC. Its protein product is CASSFSGGAVETQYF.

The DNA for the CDR3 is TGTGCCAGCTGGGGACTAGCGATAGGTTACTCCTACAATGAGCAGTTCTTC. It yields the protein CASWGLAIGYSYNEQFF. This sequence joins TRBV2 and TRBJ2-1; 10 nucleotides match TRBD2. The germline gives CDR1 SNHLY, CDR2 FYNNEI. J lost 0 bases, V lost 8 bases, and 10 bases had no gene match. CDR3 length: 17 amino acids.

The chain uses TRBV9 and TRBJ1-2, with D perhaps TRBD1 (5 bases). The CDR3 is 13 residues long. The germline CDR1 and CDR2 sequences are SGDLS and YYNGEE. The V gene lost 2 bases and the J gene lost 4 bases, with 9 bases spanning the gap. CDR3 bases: TGTGCCAGCAGCGTGGGGGGTAGCTATGGCTACACCTTC. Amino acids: CASSVGGSYGYTF.

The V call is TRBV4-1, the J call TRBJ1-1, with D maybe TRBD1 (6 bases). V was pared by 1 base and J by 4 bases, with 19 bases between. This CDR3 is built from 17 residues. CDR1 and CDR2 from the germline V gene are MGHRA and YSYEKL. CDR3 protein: CASSQVSGGLAGTEAFF. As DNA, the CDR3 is TGCGCCAGCAGCCAAGTTTCGGGGGGCCTTGCGGGCACTGAAGCTTTCTTT.

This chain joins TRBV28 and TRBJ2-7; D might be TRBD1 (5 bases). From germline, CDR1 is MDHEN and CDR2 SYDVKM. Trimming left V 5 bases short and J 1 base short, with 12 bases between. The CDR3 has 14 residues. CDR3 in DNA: TGTGCCAGCAGTCGTACTGACAGTTCCTACGAGCAGTACTTC. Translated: CASSRTDSSYEQYF.

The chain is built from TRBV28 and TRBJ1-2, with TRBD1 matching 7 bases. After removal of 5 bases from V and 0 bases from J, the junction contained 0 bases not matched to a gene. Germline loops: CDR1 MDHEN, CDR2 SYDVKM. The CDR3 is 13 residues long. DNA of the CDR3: TGTGCCAGCAGTGGGACAGCTAACTATGGCTACACCTTC. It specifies CASSGTANYGYTF.

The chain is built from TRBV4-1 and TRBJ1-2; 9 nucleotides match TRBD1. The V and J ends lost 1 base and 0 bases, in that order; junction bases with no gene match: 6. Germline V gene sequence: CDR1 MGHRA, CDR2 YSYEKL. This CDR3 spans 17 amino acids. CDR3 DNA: TGCGCCAGCAGCCAAGTGAACAGGGGGCTTGCTAACTATGGCTACACCTTC. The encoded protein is CASSQVNRGLANYGYTF.